This TCR beta chain was found in a study of blood T cell repertoires in COVID-19. Study as a whole: Samples representing acute and convalescent COVID-19 were sourced from the United States, Italy and Spain. Nucleic acid was either cDNA or gDNA, and it came from T cells, B-cell-depleted T cells, or PBMCs.

Study processing details: Reference gene primer amplification gave nucleated cell count estimates. This table comes from immunoSEQ multiplex PCR, and its TCRdb copy is limited to in-frame clones, with some not included. Clone size and V and J calls were adopted from that table, with D and trimming inferred from the DNA. The table shows hundreds of thousands of clones, with about nine tenths occurring only once. The CDR3 runs 19 residues. The trim removed 0 bases at V and 0 bases at J, leaving 11 bases unmatched. The germline V gene has CDR1 MNHNS and CDR2 SASEGT. Material: peripheral blood. The chain recombines TRBV6-1 with TRBJ1-1; TRBD1 aligns across 9 bases. The receptor was isolated from a woman aged 70-85 years with COVID-19, enrolled during active disease. CDR3 amino acids: CASSEAIPGQGSMNTEAFF. The CDR3 DNA reads as TGTGCCAGCAGTGAAGCGATTCCGGGACAGGGATCTATGAACACTGAAGCTTTCTTT.